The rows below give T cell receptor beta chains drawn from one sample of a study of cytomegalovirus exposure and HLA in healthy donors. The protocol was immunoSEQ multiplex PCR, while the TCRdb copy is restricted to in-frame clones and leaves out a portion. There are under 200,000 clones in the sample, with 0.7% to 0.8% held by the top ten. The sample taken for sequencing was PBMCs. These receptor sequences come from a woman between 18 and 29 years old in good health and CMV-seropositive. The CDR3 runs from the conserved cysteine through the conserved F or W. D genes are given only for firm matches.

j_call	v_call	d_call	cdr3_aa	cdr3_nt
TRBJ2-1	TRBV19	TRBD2	CASSWREGRARSYNEQFF	TGTGCCAGCTCATGGCGGGAGGGAAGAGCGCGCTCCTACAATGAGCAGTTCTTC
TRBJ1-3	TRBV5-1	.	CASSLSSPSGNTIYF	TGCGCCAGCAGCCTTTCCTCCCCCTCTGGAAACACCATATATTTT
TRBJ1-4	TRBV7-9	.	CASSITGTTNEKLFF	TGTGCCAGCAGCATTACAGGGACGACTAATGAAAAACTGTTTTTT
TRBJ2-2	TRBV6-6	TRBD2	CASRRTSGGAGELFF	TGTGCCAGCAGAAGGACTAGCGGGGGGGCCGGGGAGCTGTTTTTT
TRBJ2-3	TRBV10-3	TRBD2	CAIRGLASTDTQYF	TGTGCCATCAGGGGACTAGCGAGCACAGATACGCAGTATTTT
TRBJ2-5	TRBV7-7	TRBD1	CASSPRGTGGETQYF	TGTGCTAGCAGCCCCAGAGGGACAGGGGGGGAGACCCAGTACTTC
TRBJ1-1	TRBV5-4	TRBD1	CASSGTGSNTEAFF	TGTGCCAGCAGCGGGACAGGGTCGAACACTGAAGCTTTCTTT
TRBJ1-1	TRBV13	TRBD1	CASSLGTGDTEAFF	TGTGCCAGCAGCTTAGGGACAGGGGACACTGAAGCTTTCTTT
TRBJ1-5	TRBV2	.	CASSVQGGEPQHF	TGTGCCAGCAGTGTCCAGGGAGGCGAGCCCCAGCATTTT
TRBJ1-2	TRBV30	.	CAWGIGIYGYTF	TGTGCCTGGGGGATCGGGATCTATGGCTACACCTTC
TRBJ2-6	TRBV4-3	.	CASSQEPGSGANVLTF	TGCGCCAGCAGCCAAGAACCGGGATCTGGGGCCAACGTCCTGACTTTC
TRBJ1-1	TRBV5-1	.	CASSLMTEGGDTEAFF	TGCGCCAGCAGCTTGATGACTGAGGGAGGGGACACTGAAGCTTTCTTT
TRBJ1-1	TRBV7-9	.	CASSLEVGQPEAFF	TGTGCCAGCAGCTTAGAGGTAGGACAACCTGAAGCTTTCTTT
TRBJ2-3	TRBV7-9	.	CASSTYGGVTDTQYF	TGTGCCAGCAGCACGTACGGGGGTGTGACAGATACGCAGTATTTT
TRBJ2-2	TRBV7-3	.	CASSFLSSTGELFF	TGTGCCAGCAGCTTCCTGTCGTCCACCGGGGAGCTGTTTTTT
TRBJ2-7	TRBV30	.	CAWRLDRHSYEQYF	TGTGCCTGGAGGTTAGACAGACACTCCTACGAGCAGTACTTC
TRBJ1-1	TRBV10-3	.	CAISGRNTEAFF	TGTGCCATCAGTGGCAGGAACACTGAAGCTTTCTTT
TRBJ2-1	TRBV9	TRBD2	CASSVAGLSSNNEQFF	TGTGCCAGCAGCGTAGCGGGACTATCCTCGAACAATGAGCAGTTCTTC
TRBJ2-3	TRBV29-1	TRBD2	CSASGRAPDTQYF	TGCAGCGCTAGCGGGAGGGCACCAGATACGCAGTATTTT
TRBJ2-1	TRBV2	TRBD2	CASSEWRESNEQFF	TGTGCCAGCAGTGAATGGCGGGAGTCAAATGAGCAGTTCTTC
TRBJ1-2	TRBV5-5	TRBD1	CASTYSRTGGGYTF	TGTGCCAGCACCTACAGCCGGACAGGGGGTGGCTACACCTTC
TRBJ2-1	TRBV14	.	CASSHLGSLYNEQFF	TGTGCCAGCAGCCACCTCGGGTCCCTCTACAATGAGCAGTTCTTC
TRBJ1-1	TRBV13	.	CASSLQTEAFF	TGTGCCAGCAGCTTACAAACTGAAGCTTTCTTT
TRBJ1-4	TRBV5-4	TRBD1	CASSLIGQGLANEKLFF	TGTGCCAGCAGCTTGATTGGACAGGGGTTGGCTAATGAAAAACTGTTTTTT
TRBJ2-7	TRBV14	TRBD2	CASSRSGEHYEQYF	TGTGCCAGCAGCCGTAGCGGGGAACACTACGAGCAGTACTTC
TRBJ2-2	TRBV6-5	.	CASSYSVYGELFF	TGTGCCAGCAGTTACTCCGTGTACGGGGAGCTGTTTTTT
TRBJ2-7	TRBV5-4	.	CASSLETATNAYEQYF	TGTGCCAGCAGCTTGGAGACAGCCACTAACGCCTACGAGCAGTACTTC
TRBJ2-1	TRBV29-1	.	CSVEDVAGRYEQFF	TGCAGCGTTGAGGACGTGGCAGGGAGGTATGAGCAGTTCTTC
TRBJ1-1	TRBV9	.	CASSEDMNTEAFF	TGTGCCAGCAGCGAAGACATGAACACTGAAGCTTTCTTT
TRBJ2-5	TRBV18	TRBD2	CASSGLAGIETQYF	TGTGCCAGCTCAGGACTAGCGGGAATAGAGACCCAGTACTTC
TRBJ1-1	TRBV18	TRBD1	CASSPRQGVNTEAFF	TGTGCCAGCTCACCAAGACAGGGGGTGAACACTGAAGCTTTCTTT
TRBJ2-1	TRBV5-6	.	CASSLVGGNEQFF	TGTGCCAGCAGCTTGGTGGGGGGCAATGAGCAGTTCTTC
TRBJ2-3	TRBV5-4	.	CASTQWGSSTDTQYF	TGTGCCAGCACCCAGTGGGGCAGCTCCACAGATACGCAGTATTTT
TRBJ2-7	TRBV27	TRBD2	CASSLRGGLPYEQYF	TGTGCCAGCAGTTTGCGGGGGGGGTTACCCTACGAGCAGTACTTC
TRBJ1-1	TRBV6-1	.	CASSGGLGDTQRGAFF	TGTGCCAGCAGTGGAGGCCTTGGGGACACCCAGAGGGGAGCTTTCTTT
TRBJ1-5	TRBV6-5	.	CASSNRVNQPQHF	TGTGCCAGCAGTAACAGAGTCAATCAGCCCCAGCATTTT
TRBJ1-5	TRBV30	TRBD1	CAWRPGTGSNQPQHF	TGTGCCTGGAGGCCGGGGACAGGTAGCAATCAGCCCCAGCATTTT
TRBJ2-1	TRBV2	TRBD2	CASSERAGGAEQFF	TGTGCCAGCAGTGAGAGAGCGGGGGGGGCTGAGCAGTTCTTC
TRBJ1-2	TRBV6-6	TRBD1	CASRGQGRGYTF	TGTGCCAGCAGGGGACAGGGCCGGGGCTACACCTTC
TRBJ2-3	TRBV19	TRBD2	CASSIRVQREWRDTQYF	TGTGCCAGTAGTATTAGAGTCCAGCGGGAGTGGCGGGATACGCAGTATTTT
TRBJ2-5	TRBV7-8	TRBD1	CASSFQFGTAPSQYF	TGTGCCAGCAGCTTCCAATTCGGGACAGCGCCTTCCCAGTACTTC
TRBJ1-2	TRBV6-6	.	CASVAVADANYGYTF	TGTGCCAGCGTAGCCGTCGCCGACGCTAACTATGGCTACACCTTC
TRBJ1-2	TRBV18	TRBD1	CASSPPGQGQDGYTF	TGTGCCAGCTCACCACCTGGACAGGGCCAGGATGGCTACACCTTC
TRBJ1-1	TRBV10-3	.	CAISLSGGPEAFF	TGTGCCATCAGTCTTTCGGGGGGGCCTGAAGCTTTCTTT
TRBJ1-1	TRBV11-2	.	CASGQGANTEAFF	TGTGCCAGCGGCCAAGGGGCGAACACTGAAGCTTTCTTT
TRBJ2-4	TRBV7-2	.	CASSLAQGTKNIQYF	TGTGCCAGCAGCTTAGCCCAGGGCACAAAAAACATTCAGTACTTC
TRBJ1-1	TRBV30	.	CAWSETTGFTEAFF	TGTGCCTGGAGTGAGACCACAGGGTTCACTGAAGCTTTCTTT
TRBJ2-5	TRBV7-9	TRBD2	CASSLAGLAGVETQYF	TGTGCCAGCAGCTTAGCGGGACTAGCGGGGGTTGAGACCCAGTACTTC
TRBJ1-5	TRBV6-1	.	CASSSRQVSDQPQHF	TGTGCCAGCAGTTCGCGACAGGTTTCTGATCAGCCCCAGCATTTT
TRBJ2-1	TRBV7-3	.	CASSLVDGGYEQFF	TGTGCCAGCAGCTTAGTAGATGGGGGGTATGAGCAGTTCTTC
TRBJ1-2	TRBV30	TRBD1	CAWSVRTGAGYTF	TGTGCCTGGAGTGTAAGGACAGGGGCTGGCTACACCTTC
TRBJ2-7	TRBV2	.	CASSRDIYEQYF	TGTGCCAGCAGTAGGGACATTTACGAGCAGTACTTC
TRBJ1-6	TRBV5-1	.	CASSLEAVRSYNSPLHF	TGCGCCAGCAGCTTGGAAGCCGTTCGCTCCTATAATTCACCCCTCCACTTT
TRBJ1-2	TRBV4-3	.	CASSQDTAYGYTF	TGCGCCAGCAGCCAAGATACAGCATATGGCTACACCTTC
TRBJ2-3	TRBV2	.	CASVAGTQYF	TGTGCCAGTGTCGCGGGTACGCAGTATTTT